The 23 T cell receptor beta chains in this list originate from one sample, sequenced in a study of monozygotic twins with inflammatory bowel disease. From the 5' RACE reads, TCRdb lists one entry per CDR3 protein and no DNA. This sample contains about 300,000 distinct CDR3 sequences. The sequenced sample consisted of blood. The receptors originated from a human donor with ulcerative colitis or Crohn's disease, or a healthy co-twin of an affected twin (not recorded which).

J is TRBJ2-3 and V is TRBV7-9; TCRdb's D call of TRBD2 is untestable without DNA. This CDR3 has 15 amino acids. Per germline, CDR1 SEHNR and CDR2 FQNEAQ (reference sequence). The CDR3 sequence is CASSLNPGEGDTQYF.

The chain links TRBV28 to TRBJ2-5; the TCRdb D gene call, TRBD2, has no DNA to confirm it. Germline CDR1 reads MDHEN; CDR2 reads SYDVKM. The CDR3 has 13 residues. Here the CDR3 reads CASSLYGRETQYF.

The V and J genes are TRBV18 and TRBJ2-2. Looked up from germline, CDR1 is KGHSH and CDR2 is LQKENI. The CDR3 has 14 amino acids. The CDR3 region is CASSPSARTGELFF.

The chain joins TRBV12-3 or TRBV12-4 to TRBJ2-5. There are 13 residues in the CDR3. The CDR3 loop is CASSRVVGETQYF.

The rearrangement joins TRBV7-7 to TRBJ1-1. Germline CDR1 SSHAT, CDR2 FNYEAQ (reference sequence). The CDR3 sequence is 13 residues long. The chain's CDR3 is CASSPYRGTEAFF.

This chain connects TRBV5-1 to TRBJ2-1; the TCRdb call, TRBD2, lacks DNA for checking. Looked up from germline, CDR1 is SGHRS and CDR2 is YFSETQ. The CDR3 runs to 16 residues. The CDR3 sequence: CASSGRLAGGYNEQFF.

The V and J genes are TRBV20-1 and TRBJ1-5; no DNA is available, so the TRBD1 call from TCRdb remains unchecked. Per germline, CDR1 DFQATT and CDR2 SNEGSKA (reference sequence). The CDR3 extends over 13 amino acids. The chain's CDR3 is CSASLGGDQPQHF.

This rearrangement joins TRBV6-2 or TRBV6-3 to TRBJ2-1. CDR3 length equals 17 residues. The germline V gene has CDR1 MNHEY and CDR2 SVGEGT. This CDR3 reads CASSYVTIPSSYNEQFF.

The rearrangement joins TRBV14 to TRBJ2-7; with no DNA, the TCRdb D assignment of TRBD1 cannot be verified. The CDR3 is made up of 15 amino acids. The germline V gene encodes CDR1 SGHDN and CDR2 FVKESK. CDR3 region: CASSQTGDSYYEQYF.

V and J are TRBV7-6 and TRBJ2-2; checking the TCRdb D call of TRBD2 is not possible without DNA. This CDR3 comprises 15 residues. Looked up from germline, CDR1 is SGHVS and CDR2 is FNYEAQ. The CDR3 loop reads CASSTLATNTGELFF.

The chain is built from TRBV28 and TRBJ2-7. Germline V gene data show CDR1 as MDHEN and CDR2 as SYDVKM. The CDR3 runs to 15 residues. This chain's CDR3 is CASSLSLARYYEQYF.

The chain has TRBV5-6 and TRBJ2-3; the TRBD1 assignment by TCRdb is unverifiable without DNA. CDR1 is SGHDT and CDR2 is YYEEEE in the germline V gene. This CDR3 region has 15 residues. CDR3 protein: CASSRGRRIGDTQYF.

The rearrangement joins TRBV20-1 to TRBJ1-2; TCRdb selects TRBD1, and the lack of DNA leaves this call unchecked. The germline V gene encodes CDR1 DFQATT and CDR2 SNEGSKA (reference sequence). The CDR3 spans 15 residues. The CDR3 reads CSARDSGGQDYGYTF.

The V gene is TRBV20-1, the J gene TRBJ2-3; as DNA is missing, the TRBD2 call by TCRdb cannot be tested. The germline CDR1 and CDR2 sequences are DFQATT and SNEGSKA (reference sequence). CDR3 length: 14 residues. The CDR3 is CSAYAHLRTDTQYF.

The chain uses TRBV14 and TRBJ2-7. Germline CDR1 and CDR2: SGHDN and FVKESK. The length of the CDR3 is 15 residues. CDR3 residues: CASSQGMRTAYEQYF. Full variable domain (outside the CDR3, taken from reference TRBV14 and TRBJ2-7): EAGVTQFPSHSVIEKGQTVTLRCDPISGHDNLYWYRRVMGKEIKFLLHFVKESKQDESGMPNNRFLAERTGGTYSTLKVQPAELEDSGVYFCASSQGMRTAYEQYFGPGTRLTVT.

This rearrangement joins TRBV27 to TRBJ2-3. Germline loops: CDR1 MNHEY, CDR2 SMNVEV (reference sequence). The CDR3 consists of 12 residues. CDR3 amino acids: CASRGSTDTQYF.

The chain couples TRBV12-3 or TRBV12-4 to TRBJ1-2; absent DNA, TCRdb's TRBD1 call cannot be checked. The CDR3 runs 12 residues. The CDR3 reads CASSRTEVGYTF.

The chain is built from TRBV5-6 and TRBJ1-1. The germline gives CDR1 SGHDT, CDR2 YYEEEE. This CDR3 contains 13 residues. CDR3: CASRQTRYTEAFF.

The V call is TRBV11-2, the J call TRBJ2-7; the D gene TCRdb calls, TRBD1, cannot be checked with no DNA. CDR3 length equals 16 residues. The germline CDR1 and CDR2 sequences are SGHAT and FQNNGV. The CDR3 reads CASSPLGGSNSYEQYF.

The chain combines TRBV6-2 or TRBV6-3 with TRBJ1-5; the D gene TCRdb calls, TRBD1, cannot be checked with no DNA. The CDR3 runs to 17 residues. Germline V gene lookup returns CDR1 MNHEY and CDR2 SVGEGT. The CDR3 protein is CASSDGQGSDSNQPQHF.

The V gene is TRBV27, the J gene TRBJ2-3; TCRdb returns TRBD1, unconfirmable since there is no DNA. The CDR3 is made up of 17 amino acids. CDR1 and CDR2 from the germline V gene are MNHEY and SMNVEV (reference sequence). CDR3 in amino acids: CASSTRLGALGGHTQYF.

The V gene is TRBV5-4, the J gene TRBJ2-2; the TCRdb D gene call, TRBD1, has no DNA to confirm it. There are 19 residues in the CDR3. Germline lookup yields CDR1 SGHNT and CDR2 YYREEE (reference sequence). The CDR3 reads CASSFTARQGVANTGELFF.

V and J are TRBV6-2 or TRBV6-3 and TRBJ2-1; TCRdb designates TRBD2, a call that cannot be tested without DNA. The CDR3 is 15 residues long. Germline assignment: CDR1 MNHEY and CDR2 SVGEGT. CDR3 amino acids: CASSYSGLEINEQFF.